This is a list of T cell receptor beta chains from one sample in a study of graft-versus-host responses after intestinal transplantation. For these TCRs, the target antigens are not known. TCRdb keeps only in-frame clones here, not all; method: immunoSEQ multiplex PCR. The table includes about 85,000 clones, approximately 89% detected once. The input for sequencing was unstimulated CD8+ T cells sorted from spleen or lymph node cells, taken before transplant. These receptors were obtained from a human donor who was the organ donor for an intestinal transplant. CDR3s leave out the opening cysteine and the closing phenylalanine or tryptophan.

j_call,v_call,cdr3_aa
TRBJ2-3,TRBV5-4,ASSLSGGGSTDTQY
TRBJ2-1,TRBV5-1,ASSLEQGRLNEQF
TRBJ1-5,TRBV19,ASGWYQPQH
TRBJ2-5,TRBV4-1,ASSQDLGTSGETQY
TRBJ2-1,TRBV5-6,ASSSREELANEQF
TRBJ2-3,TRBV29-1,SVEDEREDTDTQY
TRBJ2-5,TRBV19,ASSLAQETQY
TRBJ1-6,TRBV28,ASSLRRILYNSPLH
TRBJ1-2,TRBV4-1,ASSTINYGYT
TRBJ1-2,TRBV27,ATLTSRSGYT
TRBJ1-1,TRBV6-5,ASSSGQGDTEAF
TRBJ2-1,TRBV27,ASSLGTNEQF
TRBJ2-7,TRBV27,ASSYGGSPSYEQY
TRBJ2-7,TRBV4-1,ASSRTGGVNEQY
TRBJ2-3,TRBV6-5,ASSLSGEGDTQY
TRBJ2-2,TRBV7-6,ASSFSGALHTGELF
TRBJ2-2,TRBV5-1,ASSLWFTGNTGELF
TRBJ2-1,TRBV19,ASSDSSYNEQF
TRBJ2-7,TRBV11-2,ASSSGTSGRGEQY
TRBJ1-6,TRBV27,ASSLEGYNSPLH
TRBJ2-3,TRBV27,ASSLLAVGDTQY
TRBJ2-7,TRBV6-5,ASSYGGQGDEQY
TRBJ2-2,TRBV5-6,ASRDTGGANTGELF